This passage covers 23 T cell receptor beta chains from one sample sequenced in a study of blood T cell repertoires in COVID-19. Sequencing was performed with immunoSEQ multiplex PCR; in TCRdb, only in-frame clones are kept and a portion is missing. The sample shows about 47,000 clones, 89% of them seen only once. Source material: peripheral blood. The receptors here all came from a man older than 75 with active or convalescent COVID-19.

The V gene is TRBV3-1 (or the pseudogene TRBV3-2), the J gene TRBJ1-6, with 10 positions matching TRBD1. Germline trimming cut 1 base from V and 7 bases from J; bases unmatched to any gene: 4. Germline CDR1 reads LGHDT; CDR2 reads YNNKEL (reference sequence). The CDR3 covers 16 residues. The CDR3 here is CASSQGRDRGNSPLHF. The CDR3 coding sequence is TGTGCCAGCAGCCAAGGACGGGACAGGGGCAATTCACCCCTCCACTTT.

This chain uses TRBV4-3 with TRBJ2-7, with 16 bases identical to TRBD2. Germline V CDR1 and CDR2: LGHNA, YSLEER. After removal of 3 bases from V and 3 bases from J, the junction contained 5 bases not matched to a gene. This CDR3 has 17 residues. The CDR3 loop is CASSQEGLAGGNYEQYF. CDR3 in DNA: TGCGCCAGCAGCCAGGAGGGACTAGCGGGGGGGAACTACGAGCAGTACTTC.

The chain joins TRBV5-4 to TRBJ2-3; the match to TRBD1 covers 8 bases. CDR3 length equals 16 residues. The V gene end was trimmed by 4 bases and the J gene end by 3 bases; junction bases not matched to a gene: 10. CDR1 is SGHNT and CDR2 is YYREEE in the germline V gene (reference sequence). CDR3 residues: CASSEWTGSVTDTQYF. CDR3 sequence (DNA): TGTGCCAGCAGCGAATGGACAGGGTCGGTGACAGATACGCAGTATTTT.

V and J are TRBV10-3 and TRBJ2-2; D gene ambiguous. Germline V gene lookup returns CDR1 ENHRY and CDR2 SYGVKD. V shed 4 bases and J shed 0 bases, with 9 bases lying between them. The CDR3 spans 15 residues. The CDR3 DNA follows: TGTGCCATCAGTGTAGCTCCGACGAACACCGGGGAGCTGTTTTTT. Residues: CAISVAPTNTGELFF.

The chain couples TRBV28 to TRBJ1-1, with 9 bases that match TRBD1. This CDR3 region has 15 residues. The germline V gene encodes CDR1 MDHEN and CDR2 SYDVKM. V lost 5 bases, J lost 5 bases, and 9 bases stayed unmatched. The CDR3 coding sequence is TGTGCCAGCAGTCCCGAGGGACAGGGTAGGACTGAAGCTTTCTTT. This gives the protein CASSPEGQGRTEAFF.

The sample holds one count of this clone. This chain links TRBV7-2 with TRBJ2-3, with D possibly matching TRBD2 (6 bases). The CDR3 contains 15 residues. V dropped 1 base and J dropped 0 bases, with 8 bases sitting between them. Per the germline V gene, CDR1 is SGHTA and CDR2 is FQGNSA. The chain's CDR3 is CASSLVAGSTDTQYF. The CDR3 nucleotides read TGTGCCAGCAGCTTAGTGGCGGGGAGCACAGATACGCAGTATTTT.

The chain uses TRBV5-1 and TRBJ1-2; D gene unclear. Trimming pared 5 bases from V and 3 bases from J, leaving 11 bases between. There are 13 residues in the CDR3. The germline V gene encodes CDR1 SGHRS and CDR2 YFSETQ. The CDR3 protein is CASSLDGDYGYTF. Written as DNA, the CDR3 is TGCGCCAGCAGTCTTGACGGAGACTATGGCTACACCTTC.

The chain joins TRBV6-5 to TRBJ1-1; the D gene is possibly TRBD1 (6 bases). Trimming took 7 bases from V and 6 from J, leaving 18 bases between them. The germline V gene has CDR1 MNHEY and CDR2 SVGAGI. The CDR3 contains 14 residues. CDR3 sequence: CASKTGRGISEAFF. CDR3 nucleotide sequence: TGTGCCAGCAAAACGGGCAGGGGTATTTCTGAAGCTTTCTTT.

This chain joins TRBV28 and TRBJ2-7; possible D gene TRBD2, 6 bases. V was trimmed by 6 bases and J by 5 bases, leaving 8 bases between them. CDR3 length equals 11 residues. Germline V gene data show CDR1 as MDHEN and CDR2 as SYDVKM. CDR3 loop: CASSGSNEQYF. The CDR3 DNA is TGTGCCAGCAGCGGGAGTAACGAGCAGTACTTC.

This clone occurred a few times. The identical CDR3 is also encoded by other nucleotide sequences in the sample. The chain's CDR3 is CASSTTGVGYTF. The DNA for the CDR3 is TGTGCCAGCAGTACTACAGGGGTAGGCTACACCTTC. This chain connects TRBV28 to TRBJ1-2; 7 nucleotides line up with TRBD1. Germline CDR1 and CDR2: MDHEN and SYDVKM. V shed 5 bases, J shed 8 bases, and the junction held 5 bases outside the gene matches. The CDR3 loop spans 12 amino acids.

This rearrangement joins TRBV5-1 to TRBJ2-7, with 7 bases matching TRBD1. The junction had 21 bases not matched to a gene; V was cut back by 0 bases and J by 3 bases. Germline V gene lookup returns CDR1 SGHRS and CDR2 YFSETQ. This CDR3 region has 20 residues. CDR3 region: CASSLGTGRVGRGGLYEQYF. CDR3 nucleotide sequence: TGCGCCAGCAGCTTGGGAACCGGACGGGTTGGGAGAGGGGGCCTCTACGAGCAGTACTTC. Using reference TRBV5-1 and TRBJ2-7 for the parts outside the CDR3, the full variable domain is KAGVTQTPRYLIKTRGQQVTLSCSPISGHRSVSWYQQTPGQGLQFLFEYFSETQRNKGNFPGRFSGRQFSNSRSEMNVSTLELGDSALYLCASSLGTGRVGRGGLYEQYFGPGTRLTVT.

The chain recombines TRBV6-4 with TRBJ2-6; 10 nucleotides match TRBD1. The CDR3 is made up of 16 amino acids. Germline CDR1 and CDR2: MRHNA and SNTAGT. As DNA, the CDR3 is TGTGCAAGTGCGGGACAGGGGATATCTGGGGCCAACGTCCTGACTTTC. Amino acid sequence: CASAGQGISGANVLTF.

The chain recombines TRBV23-1 with TRBJ1-3; TRBD1 might be the D (5 bases). TRBV23-1 has ORF status, its function being uncertain. CDR3 length: 16 amino acids. V lost 6 bases to trimming and J lost 1 base, with 16 bases between them. The CDR3: CASRDHTGRSGNTIYF. The CDR3 nucleotides are TGCGCCAGCAGGGATCATACAGGAAGGTCTGGAAACACCATATATTTT.

For the CDR3, the DNA is TGTGCCAGCAGCTTGGAACCCTCTTACAGGGGCTTCTCCTACGAGCAGTACTTC. The encoded protein is CASSLEPSYRGFSYEQYF. The chain carries TRBV5-4 and TRBJ2-7, with 7 nucleotides matching TRBD1. V lost 0 bases to trimming and J lost 0 bases; unmatched junction nucleotides: 12. CDR1 and CDR2 from the germline V gene are SGHNT and YYREEE (reference sequence). The CDR3 loop spans 18 amino acids. Variable domain in full (rest from reference TRBV5-4 and TRBJ2-7): ETGVTQSPTHLIKTRGQQVTLRCSSQSGHNTVSWYQQALGQGPQFIFQYYREEENGRGNFPPRFSGLQFPNYSSELNVNALELDDSALYLCASSLEPSYRGFSYEQYFGPGTRLTVT.

This clone was recorded a few times. This chain joins TRBV2 and TRBJ2-7; the D is unclear. The CDR3 is 14 residues long. Deletions cut 5 bases from V and 0 bases from J, with 11 bases between. The germline CDR1 and CDR2 sequences are SNHLY and FYNNEI. CDR3 coding DNA: TGTGCCAGCAGTATCCGGGTTAGCTCCTACGAGCAGTACTTC. Its translation: CASSIRVSSYEQYF.

The chain joins TRBV19 to TRBJ2-3, with a possible D match to TRBD2 (5 bases). The germline gives CDR1 LNHDA, CDR2 SQIVND (reference sequence). The CDR3 runs 15 residues. V lost 4 bases and J 4 bases, leaving 15 bases between the germline ends. The CDR3 nucleotides are TGTGCCAGTAGTAGTTACTCCCTGGGAGCAGATACGCAGTATTTT. Its protein is CASSSYSLGADTQYF.

The chain uses TRBV19 and TRBJ2-3; 8 bases agree with TRBD2. J lost 6 bases, V lost 5 bases, and 7 bases had no gene match. The V gene's germline CDR1 is LNHDA and CDR2 SQIVND (reference sequence). CDR3 size: 14 residues. This CDR3 is CASSEAGVGDTQYF. DNA of the CDR3: TGTGCCAGTAGTGAAGCGGGAGTAGGTGATACGCAGTATTTT.

In DNA, the CDR3 is TGTGCCATCAGGGGCTCTAGCAGCCTTAACACCGGGGAGCTGTTTTTT. This sequence encodes CAIRGSSSLNTGELFF. The rearrangement joins TRBV10-3 to TRBJ2-2; D might be TRBD2 (5 bases). V lost 6 bases to trimming and J lost 2 bases, with 16 bases between them. CDR3 length equals 16 residues. The germline gives CDR1 ENHRY, CDR2 SYGVKD.

This chain links TRBV20-1 with TRBJ1-6; TRBD1 agrees at 9 bases. Trimming cost V 3 bases and J 10 bases; bases outside gene matches: 10. The CDR3 extends over 15 amino acids. Germline V gene sequence: CDR1 DFQATT, CDR2 SNEGSKA (reference sequence). CDR3 amino acids: CSASPPGQGWSPLHF. The CDR3 region has the DNA TGCAGTGCTAGTCCCCCGGGACAGGGTTGGTCACCCCTCCACTTT.

V gene TRBV10-1 combines with J gene TRBJ2-3, with 8 bases that match TRBD1. This CDR3 has 14 amino acids. Germline CDR1 is WNHNN and CDR2 is SYGVQD (reference sequence). V shed 6 bases, J shed 4 bases, and the junction held 6 bases outside the gene matches. The CDR3 DNA follows: TGCGCCAGCAGAGAGACAGGGGATGCAGATACGCAGTATTTT. This encodes CASRETGDADTQYF.

The chain carries TRBV7-2 and TRBJ2-3, with 8 bases matching TRBD1. The CDR3 spans 17 residues. In germline, CDR1 is SGHTA, CDR2 FQGNSA. Trimming removed 0 bases from V and 1 base from J; junction bases left unmatched: 6. The CDR3 is CASSLAPGGAGTDTQYF. Written as DNA, the CDR3 is TGTGCCAGCAGCTTAGCGCCAGGGGGCGCGGGCACAGATACGCAGTATTTT.

The gene calls are TRBV5-5 and TRBJ1-1; D might be TRBD1 (5 bases). CDR1 and CDR2 from the germline V gene are SGHKS and YYEKEE (reference sequence). The CDR3 contains 15 residues. V lost 2 bases and J 0 bases, leaving 11 bases between the germline ends. The CDR3 loop reads CASSLIPGMNTEAFF. The DNA for the CDR3 is TGTGCCAGCAGCTTAATCCCAGGGATGAACACTGAAGCTTTCTTT.

The rearrangement joins TRBV28 to TRBJ2-1; 9 bases align to TRBD1. The CDR3 is 17 amino acids. Per germline, CDR1 MDHEN and CDR2 SYDVKM. V shed 0 bases and J 5 bases; nucleotides not matched to a gene: 8. The CDR3 DNA follows: TGTGCCAGCAGTTTATGGGGAGACAGGGGGGCTGACAATGAGCAGTTCTTC. It specifies CASSLWGDRGADNEQFF.